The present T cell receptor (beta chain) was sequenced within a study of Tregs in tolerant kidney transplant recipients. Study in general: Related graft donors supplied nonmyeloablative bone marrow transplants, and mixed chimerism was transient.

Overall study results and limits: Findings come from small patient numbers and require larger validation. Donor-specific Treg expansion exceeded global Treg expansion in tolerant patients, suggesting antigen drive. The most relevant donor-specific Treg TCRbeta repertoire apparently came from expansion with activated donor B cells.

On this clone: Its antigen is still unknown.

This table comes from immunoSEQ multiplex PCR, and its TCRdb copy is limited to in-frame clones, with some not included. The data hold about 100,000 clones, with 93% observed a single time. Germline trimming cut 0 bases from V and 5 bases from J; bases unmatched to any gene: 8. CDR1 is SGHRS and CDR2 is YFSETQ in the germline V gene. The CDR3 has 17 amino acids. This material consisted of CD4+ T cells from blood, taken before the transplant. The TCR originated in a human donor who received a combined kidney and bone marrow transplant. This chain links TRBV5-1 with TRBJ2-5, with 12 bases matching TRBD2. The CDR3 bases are TGCGCCAGCAGCTTGGTACCTAGCGGGAGGGCCGCGGAGACCCAGTACTTC. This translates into CASSLVPSGRAAETQYF.